This TCR beta chain was sequenced in a study of T cells in Graves' hyperthyroidism and ophthalmopathy. Absent ophthalmopathy progression within 18 months defined stable Graves' hyperthyroidism. V shed 5 bases, J shed 3 bases, and the junction held 3 bases outside the gene matches. CDR1 LGHDT and CDR2 YNNKEL come from the germline V gene (reference sequence). CDR3 length equals 13 residues. This clonotype appeared many times. Its specificity is not known. It was RNA transcripts that yielded the amplified TCR beta CDR3 regions. TCR CDR3 regions were first amplified by RT-PCR with HTBI primers. TCRdb processed the multiplex PCR reads anew with MiXCR; each CDR3 protein has one entry. The sample carries approximately 710,000 distinct CDR3 sequences, 15% to 20% recorded once. Whole-study results and caveats: Ophthalmopathy onset followed model prediction by a median roughly 6.5 months. Most thyroid clonotypes expanded above 0.001 appeared in blood too.

Sequencing was carried out using blood. This sequence was found in a man in his forties or fifties with Graves' hyperthyroidism. J is TRBJ2-5 and V is TRBV3-1; 7 nucleotides match TRBD1. In DNA form, the CDR3 reads TGTGCCAGCAGCGAACAGGGGAAAGAGACCCAGTACTTC. Protein: CASSEQGKETQYF.